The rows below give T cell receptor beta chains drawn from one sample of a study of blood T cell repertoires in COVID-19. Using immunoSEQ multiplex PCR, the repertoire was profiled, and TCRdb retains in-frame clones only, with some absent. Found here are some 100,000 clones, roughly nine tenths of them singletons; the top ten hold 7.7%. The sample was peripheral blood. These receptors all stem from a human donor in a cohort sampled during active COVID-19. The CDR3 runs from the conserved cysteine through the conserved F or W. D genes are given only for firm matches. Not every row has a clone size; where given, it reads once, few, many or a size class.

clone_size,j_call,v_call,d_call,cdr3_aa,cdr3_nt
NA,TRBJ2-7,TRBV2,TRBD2,CASSATSGGYEQYF,TGTGCCAGCAGTGCGACTAGCGGAGGCTACGAGCAGTACTTC
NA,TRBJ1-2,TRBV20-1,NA,CSAVQGRGTF,TGCAGTGCGGTACAGGGTAGGGGCACCTTC
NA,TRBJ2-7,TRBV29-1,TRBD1,CSVAGTDWVSSYEQYF,TGCAGCGTGGCCGGGACAGATTGGGTCAGCTCCTACGAGCAGTACTTC
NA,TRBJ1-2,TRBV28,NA,CASTLGGIYGYTF,TGTGCCAGCACCCTGGGAGGGATCTATGGCTACACCTTC
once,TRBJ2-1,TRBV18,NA,CASAIGVGGNEQFF,TGTGCCAGCGCAATAGGAGTGGGGGGCAATGAGCAGTTCTTC
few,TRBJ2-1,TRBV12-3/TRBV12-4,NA,CASSSYLTSEQFF,TGTGCCAGCAGCTCCTACTTGACTAGTGAGCAGTTCTTC
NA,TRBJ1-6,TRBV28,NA,CASRISRGNSPLHF,TGTGCCAGCAGGATAAGCAGGGGAAATTCACCCCTCCACTTT
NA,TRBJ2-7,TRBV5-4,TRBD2,CASSLVGGTVFYEQYF,TGTGCCAGCAGCTTGGTGGGGGGGACGGTATTCTACGAGCAGTACTTC
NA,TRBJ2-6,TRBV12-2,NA,CASRQRGRPPGANVLTF,TGTGCAAGTCGCCAAAGGGGGCGCCCCCCTGGGGCCAACGTCCTGACTTTC
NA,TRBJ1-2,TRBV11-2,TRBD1,CASSLDGATGDDCGYTF,TGTGCCAGCAGCTTAGATGGAGCCACAGGGGATGATTGCGGCTACACCTTC
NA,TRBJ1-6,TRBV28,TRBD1,CASIWGQAYNSPLHF,TGTGCCAGCATCTGGGGACAGGCCTATAATTCACCCCTCCACTTT
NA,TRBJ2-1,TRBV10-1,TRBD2,CASSDPGTSVNEQFF,TGCGCCAGCAGTGACCCCGGGACTAGCGTCAATGAGCAGTTCTTC
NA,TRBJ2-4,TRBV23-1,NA,CASSQGGVSAKNIQYF,TGCGCCAGCAGTCAAGGAGGCGTATCGGCCAAAAACATTCAGTACTTC
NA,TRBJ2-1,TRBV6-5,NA,CASSYAGNEQFF,TGTGCCAGCAGTTACGCAGGGAATGAGCAGTTCTTC
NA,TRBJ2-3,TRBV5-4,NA,CASSAFLTGGGHTQYF,TGTGCCAGCAGCGCGTTCTTGACAGGTGGGGGACATACGCAGTATTTT
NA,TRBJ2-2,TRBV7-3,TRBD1,CASSSPTGGGTGELFF,TGTGCCAGCAGCTCCCCGACAGGGGGCGGCACCGGGGAGCTGTTTTTT
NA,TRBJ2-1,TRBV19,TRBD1,CASSTQTGANEQFF,TGTGCCAGTAGTACTCAGACAGGGGCCAATGAGCAGTTCTTC
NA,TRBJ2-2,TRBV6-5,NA,CASSYPGTPNTGELFF,TGTGCCAGCAGTTACCCCGGGACACCGAACACCGGGGAGCTGTTTTTT
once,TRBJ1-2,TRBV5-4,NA,CASSSPPGAVNYGYTF,TGTGCCAGCAGCTCCCCCCCCGGAGCCGTTAACTATGGCTACACCTTC
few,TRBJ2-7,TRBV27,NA,CASSFLMSGSYEQYF,TGTGCCAGCAGTTTTCTGATGAGCGGCTCCTACGAGCAGTACTTC
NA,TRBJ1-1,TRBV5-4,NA,CASSRVGTEAFF,TGTGCCAGCTCACGGGTAGGCACTGAAGCTTTCTTT
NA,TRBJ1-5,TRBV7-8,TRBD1,CASSLGTGTGNQPQHF,TGTGCCAGCAGCTTAGGGACCGGGACAGGGAATCAGCCCCAGCATTTT
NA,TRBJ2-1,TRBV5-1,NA,CASSLRQGVNEQFF,TGCGCCAGCAGCTTGCGGCAGGGTGTCAATGAGCAGTTCTTC
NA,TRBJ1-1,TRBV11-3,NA,CASSLGENTEAFF,TGTGCCAGCAGCTTAGGCGAGAACACTGAAGCTTTCTTT
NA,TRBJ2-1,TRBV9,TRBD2,CASSPLLAGTYNEQFF,TGTGCCAGCAGCCCACTCCTAGCGGGGACCTACAATGAGCAGTTCTTC
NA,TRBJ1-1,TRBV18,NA,CASSPETRVNTEAFF,TGTGCCAGCTCACCGGAAACCAGGGTGAACACTGAAGCTTTCTTT
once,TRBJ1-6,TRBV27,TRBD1,CASRTRTGGDNSPLHF,TGTGCCAGCAGAACCCGGACAGGGGGCGATAATTCACCCCTCCACTTT
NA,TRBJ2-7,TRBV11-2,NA,CASSTDFSSYEQYF,TGTGCCAGCAGCACCGACTTTAGCTCCTACGAGCAGTACTTC
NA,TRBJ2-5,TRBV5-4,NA,CASSLWGDAGAQYF,TGTGCCAGCAGCTTGTGGGGAGATGCCGGGGCCCAGTACTTC
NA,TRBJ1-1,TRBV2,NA,CASSDASLSRGAFF,TGTGCCAGCAGTGATGCGTCCTTATCTCGCGGAGCTTTCTTT
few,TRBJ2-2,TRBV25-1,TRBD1,CASRKTGTGELFF,TGTGCCAGCAGAAAGACAGGGACCGGGGAGCTGTTTTTT
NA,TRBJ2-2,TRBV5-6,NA,CASSFGSNTGELFF,TGTGCCAGCAGCTTTGGGAGTAACACCGGGGAGCTGTTTTTT
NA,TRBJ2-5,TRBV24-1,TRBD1,CATSADDRGPQETQYF,TGTGCCACCAGTGCAGACGACAGGGGGCCTCAAGAGACCCAGTACTTC
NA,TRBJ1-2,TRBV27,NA,CASSKQSQTNYGYTF,TGTGCCAGCAGTAAACAGTCTCAAACGAACTATGGCTACACCTTC
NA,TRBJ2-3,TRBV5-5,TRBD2,CASSLGGLAGGTDTQYF,TGTGCCAGCAGCTTGGGCGGCCTAGCGGGGGGCACAGATACGCAGTATTTT
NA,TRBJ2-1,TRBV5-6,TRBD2,CASSLAGLAGGLLNEQFF,TGTGCCAGCAGCTTGGCGGGACTAGCGGGGGGGCTATTGAATGAGCAGTTCTTC
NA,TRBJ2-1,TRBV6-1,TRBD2,CASSEFAGGPRNEQFF,TGTGCCAGCAGTGAATTCGCGGGAGGGCCTAGGAATGAGCAGTTCTTC
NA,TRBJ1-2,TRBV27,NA,CASRPAAGAGVGYTF,TGTGCCAGCAGACCGGCGGCAGGGGCAGGCGTTGGCTACACCTTC
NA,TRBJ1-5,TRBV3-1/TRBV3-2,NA,CASSQVPGQPQHF,TGTGCCAGCAGCCAAGTCCCGGGGCAGCCCCAGCATTTT
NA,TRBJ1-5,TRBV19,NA,CASSILRQPQHF,TGTGCCAGTAGTATACTCCGTCAGCCCCAGCATTTT
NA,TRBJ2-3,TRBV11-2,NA,CASSLAPLLGRTQYF,TGTGCCAGCAGCTTAGCACCCCTACTAGGCCGTACGCAGTATTTT
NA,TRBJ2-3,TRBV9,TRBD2,CASSVVGGGALDTQYF,TGTGCCAGCAGCGTAGTTGGCGGGGGGGCCCTAGATACGCAGTATTTT
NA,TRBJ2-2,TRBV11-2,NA,CASSSGQRARAGELFF,TGTGCCAGCAGCTCCGGGCAGAGGGCCCGAGCCGGGGAGCTGTTTTTT
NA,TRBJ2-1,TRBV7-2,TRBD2,CASSSFGSGGAGSYNEQFF,TGTGCCAGCAGCTCCTTCGGTAGCGGGGGGGCCGGGTCCTACAATGAGCAGTTCTTC
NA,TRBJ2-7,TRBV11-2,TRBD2,CASSLRTSGRVYEQYF,TGTGCCAGCAGCTTGCGGACTAGCGGGAGGGTCTACGAGCAGTACTTC
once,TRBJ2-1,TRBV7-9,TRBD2,CASSGGLAPSSYNEQFF,TGTGCCAGCAGCGGGGGACTAGCGCCGAGCTCCTACAATGAGCAGTTCTTC
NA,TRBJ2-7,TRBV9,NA,CASSVGDRSYEQYF,TGTGCCAGCAGCGTAGGAGACAGGAGCTACGAGCAGTACTTC
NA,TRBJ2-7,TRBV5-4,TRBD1,CASSPWDRGGEQYF,TGTGCCAGCAGCCCTTGGGACAGGGGGGGCGAGCAGTACTTC
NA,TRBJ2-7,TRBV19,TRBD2,CASSRGLAGRYEQYF,TGTGCCAGTAGTAGGGGGCTAGCGGGTCGGTACGAGCAGTACTTC
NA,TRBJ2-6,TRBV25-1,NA,CASSAPRGANVLTF,TGTGCCAGCAGTGCCCCGCGAGGGGCCAACGTCCTGACTTTC
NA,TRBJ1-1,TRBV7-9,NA,CASSFEQNTEAFF,TGTGCCAGCAGCTTCGAACAGAACACTGAAGCTTTCTTT